This T cell receptor beta chain was recorded in a study of T cells in Graves' hyperthyroidism and ophthalmopathy (dated by TCRdb to between 2017 and 2020). With regard to the full study: Peripheral blood samples were taken at the time of initial diagnosis, prior to any treatment. To identify TCR V-J signatures that set the groups apart, the researchers used a discovery cohort of about a hundred patients, made up of 40 to 45 with Graves' ophthalmopathy and about 60 with stable Graves' hyperthyroidism. Prospective prediction of ophthalmopathy was tested in an independent validation cohort consisting of about 19 hyperthyroidism patients and about 17 patients who later progressed to ophthalmopathy. The approximately 98 discovery patients were randomly divided into training and test sets at a 7:3 ratio. Thyroid tissue and blood T-cell repertoires from more than 5 Graves' hyperthyroidism patients were also compared in the study. Following sampling, methimazole starting at 30 mg daily was given to hyperthyroidism patients, and high-dose intravenous methylprednisolone was given to ophthalmopathy patients. The paper describes TCR Vbeta CDR3 sequencing of 135 peripheral blood samples, made up of some 42 ophthalmopathy patients, around 78 hyperthyroidism patients and 17 progressor patients. General findings and caveats noted by the study authors: No statistical method was used to set the sample size in advance, and investigators knew the group allocation. During validation, the model predicted progression to ophthalmopathy a median of about 6.3 months ahead of onset, with just under 71% sensitivity and less than 85% specificity. A model built on a 13 V-J signature distinguished ophthalmopathy from stable hyperthyroidism, reaching about 89% sensitivity and around 81% specificity in cross-validation and 80%/75% in testing. Most expanded thyroid clonotypes (frequency above 0.001) were also detected in blood, suggesting blood repertoires may reflect thyroid immune responses.

Stable Graves' hyperthyroidism was defined as no progression to ophthalmopathy during 18 months of follow-up. Hyperthyroidism patients were newly diagnosed, had a disease duration of under 2 months, and were aged 18 to 65 years. Patients with uncontrolled infections, other autoimmune diseases, pregnancy or lactation were excluded. Diagnoses were established on the basis of clinical symptoms, serum thyroxine and TRAb, thyroid ultrasound, and orbital computed tomography. PBMCs were isolated from around 10 ml of fresh peripheral blood by Ficoll-Paque density gradient centrifugation. Total RNA was extracted with Trizol reagent, and quality was checked on an Agilent 2100 Bioanalyzer. TCR beta CDR3 regions were amplified from RNA transcripts. The TCR CDR3 was subjected to a first round of RT-PCR using the HTBI primer set and the Qiagen OneStep RT-PCR kit. Libraries were constructed in a second round of multiplex PCR, after which size selection and purification were performed. The libraries were sequenced on an Illumina HiSeq2000 using paired-end 100 bp reads. The published analysis was carried out like this. SOAPnuke was used to process the raw data, throwing out any read that contained adapters or uncalled bases, had a mean Phred below 15, or lacked an exact constant-primer or identifier match. High-quality paired reads were merged using COPE v1.2.5, and each unique nucleotide sequence was defined as a clonotype. MiTCR v1.1 was used to align the clonotypes against IMGT TRBV, TRBD and TRBJ reference segments. Only V-J combinations with frequency above 0.0001, covering about 99% of repertoires, were analysed. The TCS score was defined as F50 (clonal expansion) divided by E x V (chaos), with BLOSUM62-based TCRdist calculated between CDR3 peptides within each V-J. Welch's t-statistics and random forest reduced fewer than 600 V-J features to 13, which were used in a naive Bayes classifier (R e1071). The raw public reads went through TCRdb reprocessing: fastp at Q25, MiXCR clone calling, in-frame beta chains kept. Records with the same CDR3 protein are collapsed into one entry carrying the most frequent genes and DNA. The V and J calls and clone size are TCRdb's, not the authors'. In this sample the table shows some 500,000 distinct CDR3 sequences, around 14% of which occur a single time. Clones ranked in the top ten supply over 15% of the sample.

There are 15 amino acids in the CDR3, from cysteine to phenylalanine inclusive. Here the CDR3 DNA is all that survives: 45 bases in frame from base 1. The CDR1 and CDR2 encoded by the germline V gene are SGHRS and YFSETQ. From V the trimming removes 2 bases and from J it removes 11 bases, while the gene matches leave 10 bases of the junction unaccounted for. Turning to this clonotype: Its antigen has not been determined. This may be a read error, as it is one base from a much larger clone.

This TCR came from a woman between 18 and 29 years old with Graves' hyperthyroidism. The specimen sequenced was blood. The rearrangement joined TRBV5-1 to TRBJ2-1; the central 10 bases match TRBD2. The bases read TGCGCCAGCAGCTTAGCCAGCGGGAGGGCCTTTCAGCAGTTCTTC. Its coded protein is CASSLASGRAFQQFF.